The 16 T cell receptor beta chains listed next were all sequenced from one sample in a study of T cells after yellow fever vaccination (dated by TCRdb to the late 2010s). Preparation of the library involved 5' RACE. Instrument on record: Illumina HiSeq 2500. The public reads were quality trimmed at Q25 with fastp and then assembled into clones with MiXCR by TCRdb, keeping productive beta chains. Rows with a matching CDR3 protein are joined into one entry that keeps the most common DNA and genes. This sample gives approximately 550,000 distinct CDR3 sequences in total; roughly 14% of them show up just once. Together, the top ten hold more than 13% of the sample. The treatment or condition label corresponds to: live attenuated yellow fever vaccine strain. The input for sequencing was PBMCs, taken on the day of the yellow fever booster vaccination. These receptors all come from a man between 25 and 39 years old who received the YFV17D yellow fever vaccine.

The CDR3 coding sequence is TGCAGCGTTGAAGATCGGACCTCCTACGAGCAGTACTTC. Encoded protein: CSVEDRTSYEQYF. The chain joins TRBV29-1 to TRBJ2-7; D unresolved. The germline V gene has CDR1 SQVTM and CDR2 ANQGSEA. The CDR3 totals 13 residues. With 0 bases removed from V and 0 bases from J, the gap between germline ends came to 6 bases.

The chain recombines TRBV2 with TRBJ2-1; D unresolved. CDR3 length: 13 amino acids. Trimming left V 8 bases short and J 4 bases short, with 12 bases between. The germline V gene has CDR1 SNHLY and CDR2 FYNNEI. The CDR3 here is CASGRMEYNEQFF. DNA for the CDR3: TGTGCCAGCGGCCGGATGGAGTACAATGAGCAGTTCTTC. Full variable domain (rest looked up from reference TRBV2 and TRBJ2-1): EPEVTQTPSHQVTQMGQEVILRCVPISNHLYFYWYRQILGQKVEFLVSFYNNEISEKSEIFDDQFSVERPDGSNFTLKIRSTKLEDSAMYFCASGRMEYNEQFFGPGTRLTVL.

The chain joins TRBV4-2 to TRBJ2-7; D unresolved. Per germline, CDR1 LGHNA and CDR2 YNFKEQ. CDR3 length: 11 residues. With 0 bases removed from V and 6 bases from J, the gap between germline ends came to 3 bases. The CDR3 loop is CASSQDGEQYF. CDR3 DNA: TGTGCCAGCAGCCAAGATGGCGAGCAGTACTTC.

The chain links TRBV11-2 to TRBJ2-1; 12 bases line up with TRBD1. The CDR3 consists of 19 residues. The trim removed 8 bases at V and 4 bases at J, leaving 18 bases unmatched. Germline V gene sequence: CDR1 SGHAT, CDR2 FQNNGV. The CDR3 region is CASSPDGTGGVVGYNEQFF. In nucleotides, the CDR3 is TGTGCCAGCTCCCCGGATGGGACAGGGGGCGTTGTGGGGTACAATGAGCAGTTCTTC.

The chain joins TRBV7-9 to TRBJ2-1, with TRBD2 identical over 8 bases. This CDR3 region has 17 residues. From germline, CDR1 is SEHNR and CDR2 FQNEAQ (reference sequence). V was clipped by 5 bases and J by 7 bases; unmatched bases: 16. CDR3 in amino acids: CASSPHSGVPRGNEQFF. The CDR3 DNA reads TGTGCCAGCAGCCCTCATAGCGGGGTCCCCCGAGGGAATGAGCAGTTCTTC.

The chain joins TRBV29-1 to TRBJ2-1, with 10 bases that match TRBD2. J gave up 9 bases and V 6 bases, and 14 bases lay outside the gene matches. The CDR3 is 15 amino acids. The germline CDR1 and CDR2 sequences are SQVTM and ANQGSEA. CDR3 amino acids: CSVRLLAGEGGEQFF. In DNA, the CDR3 is TGCAGCGTCCGGTTGCTAGCGGGAGAAGGTGGTGAGCAGTTCTTC.

The V gene is TRBV7-9, the J gene TRBJ2-1; the D gene is possibly TRBD2 (6 bases). V lost 4 bases and J lost 4, with 11 bases in between. Germline assignment: CDR1 SEHNR and CDR2 FQNEAQ (reference sequence). The CDR3 length is 14 residues. In nucleotides, the CDR3 is TGTGCCAGCAGCTCTCCGGGACTTTACAATGAGCAGTTCTTC. Translating gives CASSSPGLYNEQFF.

This clonotype was observed at least ten times. The chain has TRBV28 and TRBJ2-7, with D perhaps TRBD1 (5 bases). Germline assignment: CDR1 MDHEN and CDR2 SYDVKM. V lost 3 bases, J lost 9 bases, and 21 bases lay in between. This CDR3 region has 15 residues. The CDR3 region is CASSFSGRAPNGQYF. Written as DNA, the CDR3 is TGTGCCAGCAGTTTTTCGGGCAGGGCCCCGAATGGGCAGTACTTC.

This clonotype has more than one count but fewer than ten. The chain uses TRBV7-3 and TRBJ2-7; perhaps TRBD2 as D (6 bases). The CDR3 spans 13 residues. V was cut by 4 bases and J by 8 bases, with 15 bases left in between. Per the germline V gene, CDR1 is SGHTA and CDR2 is FQGTGA. CDR3 DNA: TGTGCCAGCAGCTCCAACCCTAGCGAAAAGCAGTACTTC. It encodes CASSSNPSEKQYF.

In its sample, this clonotype was seen many times. The chain combines TRBV19 with TRBJ1-2; D not resolved. V shed 7 bases and J shed 3 bases, with 15 bases lying between them. The germline V gene has CDR1 LNHDA and CDR2 SQIVND (reference sequence). The CDR3 totals 14 residues. This chain's CDR3 is CASTFGGGDYGYTF. In DNA, the CDR3 is TGTGCCAGTACCTTTGGCGGCGGGGACTATGGCTACACCTTC.

The chain recombines TRBV20-1 with TRBJ2-7, with D unclear. Looked up from germline, CDR1 is DFQATT and CDR2 is SNEGSKA (reference sequence). The CDR3 consists of 14 residues. The V gene lost 6 bases and the J gene lost 5 bases, with 20 bases spanning the gap. The CDR3 DNA reads as TGCAGTGCCAAGGGTGGTTCGGTGGTGAACGAGCAGTACTTC. This sequence encodes CSAKGGSVVNEQYF.

V and J are TRBV20-1 and TRBJ2-3; D might be TRBD1 (6 bases). From germline, CDR1 is DFQATT and CDR2 SNEGSKA (reference sequence). V lost 6 bases and J 4 bases, leaving 17 bases between the germline ends. The CDR3 loop spans 14 amino acids. CDR3 coding DNA: TGCAGTGCGCTGACAGGCTCTAGGGCAGATACGCAGTATTTT. Residues: CSALTGSRADTQYF.

The rearrangement links TRBV28 to TRBJ2-7; perhaps TRBD2 as D (6 bases). V lost 11 bases to trimming and J lost 0 bases, with 14 bases between them. From germline, CDR1 is MDHEN and CDR2 SYDVKM. The CDR3 consists of 13 residues. The CDR3 protein is CAARGRSSYEQYF. The DNA of the CDR3 is TGTGCCGCGCGGGGTAGGAGCTCCTACGAGCAGTACTTC.

This clonotype was seen a few times. A junction end diverges from the germline sequence, so it may reflect a read error. This chain connects TRBV20-1 to TRBJ2-3; 12 positions agree with TRBD2. Germline CDR1 reads DFQATT; CDR2 reads SNEGSKA (reference sequence). The CDR3 contains 16 residues. CDR3 residues: CSARDSTSGSTDTQYF. DNA of the CDR3: TGCAGTGCTAGAGACTCGACTAGCGGGAGCACCGATACGCAGTATTTT.

The rearrangement uses TRBV4-3 and TRBJ2-7; 8 bases match TRBD2. CDR1 LGHNA and CDR2 YSLEER come from the germline V gene. The CDR3 is made up of 16 amino acids. V was clipped by 3 bases and J by 4 bases; unmatched bases: 11. In DNA form, the CDR3 reads TGCGCCAGCAGCCATGCCCCACCGGGACTAGTTTACGAGCAGTACTTC. This sequence encodes CASSHAPPGLVYEQYF.

The chain couples TRBV30 to TRBJ1-1; D is unclear. V shed 0 bases and J shed 7 bases, with 12 bases lying between them. CDR1 is GTSNPN and CDR2 is SVGIG in the germline V gene (reference sequence). The CDR3 has 13 amino acids. CDR3 nucleotides: TGTGCCTGGAGTGTCATTGAGGGCAGTGAAGCTTTCTTT. This gives the protein CAWSVIEGSEAFF.